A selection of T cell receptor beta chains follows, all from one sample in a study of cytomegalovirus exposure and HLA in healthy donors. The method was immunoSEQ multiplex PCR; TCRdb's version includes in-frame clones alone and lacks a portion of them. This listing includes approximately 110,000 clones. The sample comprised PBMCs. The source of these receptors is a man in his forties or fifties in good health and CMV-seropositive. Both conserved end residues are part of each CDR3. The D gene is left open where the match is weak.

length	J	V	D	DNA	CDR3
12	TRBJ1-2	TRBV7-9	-	TGTGCCAGCAGCTTATCGGGCGAGGGAAACACCTTC	CASSLSGEGNTF
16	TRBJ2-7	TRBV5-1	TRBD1	TGCGCCAGCAGCTGGACTTTGCAGGGGGTAACCTACGAGCAGTACTTC	CASSWTLQGVTYEQYF
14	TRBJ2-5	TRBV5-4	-	TGTGCCAGCAGCCCGGGCATGGGGCAGGAGACCCAGTACTTC	CASSPGMGQETQYF
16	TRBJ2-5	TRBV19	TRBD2	TGTGCCAGTAGTGGCCGACTAGCGGGAGAGGGAGAGACCCAGTACTTC	CASSGRLAGEGETQYF
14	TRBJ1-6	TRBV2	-	TGTGCCAGCAGTGACAGCTCCTATAATTCACCCCTCCACTTT	CASSDSSYNSPLHF
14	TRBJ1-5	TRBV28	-	TGTGCCAGCAATATCCGGACAGCCAATCAGCCCCAGCATTTT	CASNIRTANQPQHF
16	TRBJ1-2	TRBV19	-	TGTGCCAGTAGTGGGCGGTCAGGGGCCCCTAACTATGGCTACACCTTC	CASSGRSGAPNYGYTF
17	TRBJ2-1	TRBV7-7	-	TGTGCCAGCAGCTTAGATGACGGAACTAGCTCCTACAATGAGCAGTTCTTC	CASSLDDGTSSYNEQFF
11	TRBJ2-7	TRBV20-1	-	TGCAGTAAGCTAGTTGGCGTCGAGCAGTACTTC	CSKLVGVEQYF
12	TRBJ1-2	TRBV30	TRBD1	TGTGCCTGGGGGGGACAGGCAGGTGGCTACACCTTC	CAWGGQAGGYTF
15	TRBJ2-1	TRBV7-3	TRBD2	TGTGCCAGCAGCTTAATGACTAGCGGGATGAATGAGCAGTTCTTC	CASSLMTSGMNEQFF
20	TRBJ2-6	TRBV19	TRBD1	TGTGCCAGTAGACCCGGGTGGGGGACAGAAAAATTCTCTGGGGCCAACGTCCTGACTTTC	CASRPGWGTEKFSGANVLTF
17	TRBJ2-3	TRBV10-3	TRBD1	TGTGCCATCAGGGGGGACAGGGGCGACTCTAGCACAGATACGCAGTATTTT	CAIRGDRGDSSTDTQYF
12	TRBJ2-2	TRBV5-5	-	TGTGCCAGCACAGGGGAAACCGGGGAGCTGTTTTTT	CASTGETGELFF
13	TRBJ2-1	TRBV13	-	TGTGCCAGCAGCCCCCCCACACACAATGAGCAGTTCTTC	CASSPPTHNEQFF
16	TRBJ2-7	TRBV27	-	TGTGCCAGCAGTTTAGTCGGGAGCAGTTCGCCCTACGAGCAGTACTTC	CASSLVGSSSPYEQYF
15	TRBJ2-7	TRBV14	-	TGTGCCAGCAGCCAAGAGTTCAGGAAAGAGGGCGAGCAGTACTTC	CASSQEFRKEGEQYF
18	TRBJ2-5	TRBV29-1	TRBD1	TGCAGCGTTCTCGGGACAGCCAAGGCCTGGGAGTCCCAAGAGACCCAGTACTTC	CSVLGTAKAWESQETQYF
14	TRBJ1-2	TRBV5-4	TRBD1	TGTGCCAGCAGCTCCTTGACAGGGATAAAAGGCTACACCTTC	CASSSLTGIKGYTF
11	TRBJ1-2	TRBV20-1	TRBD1	TGCAGTGCTACAGGGGGTAATGGCTACACCTTC	CSATGGNGYTF
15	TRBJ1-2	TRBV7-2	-	TGTGCCAGCAGCTTACGAACCGGGACTCTCGTCGGCTACACCTTC	CASSLRTGTLVGYTF
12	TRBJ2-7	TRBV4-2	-	TGTGCCAGCAGCCAAGTCTCTTACGAGCAGTACTTC	CASSQVSYEQYF
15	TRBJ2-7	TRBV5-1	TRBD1	TGCGCCAGCAGCTTTCTGACAGGGGGCCGGTACGAGCAGTACTTC	CASSFLTGGRYEQYF
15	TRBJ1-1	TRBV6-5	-	TGTGCCAGCAGTAGCCCCGTACAGTTGAACACTGAAGCTTTCTTT	CASSSPVQLNTEAFF
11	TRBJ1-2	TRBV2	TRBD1	TGTGCCAGCAGGACAGGGGACGGCTACACCTTC	CASRTGDGYTF
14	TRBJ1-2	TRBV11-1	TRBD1	TGTGCCAGCAGCTTAGGAGGGGGCGCGAGTGGCTACACCTTC	CASSLGGGASGYTF
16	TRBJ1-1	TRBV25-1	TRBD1	TGTGCCAGTACACCGACAGGGACCCTGAGGTGGACTGAAGCTTTCTTT	CASTPTGTLRWTEAFF
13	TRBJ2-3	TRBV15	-	TGTGCCACCAGCATGGTCAAGCCAGATACGCAGTATTTT	CATSMVKPDTQYF
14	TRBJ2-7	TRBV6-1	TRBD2	TGTGCCAGCAGTGGGACTAGCGGCACCTACGAGCAGTACTTC	CASSGTSGTYEQYF
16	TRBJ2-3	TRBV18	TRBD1	TGTGCCAGCTCACCCCGGGACAGAGCTAGCACAGATACGCAGTATTTT	CASSPRDRASTDTQYF
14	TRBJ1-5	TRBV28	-	TGTGCCAGCAGTTTATTGACAGATTATCAGCCCCAGCATTTT	CASSLLTDYQPQHF
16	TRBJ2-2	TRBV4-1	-	TGCGCCAGCAGCCAAGATCAACAGGTCAAGGGCGGGGAGCTGTTTTTT	CASSQDQQVKGGELFF
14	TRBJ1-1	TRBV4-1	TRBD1	TGCGCCAGCAGCCAAGAAGGGGGCCTGACTGAAGCTTTCTTT	CASSQEGGLTEAFF
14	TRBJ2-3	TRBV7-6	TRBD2	TGTGCCAGCAGCTTAAGCGGGGTCACAGATACGCAGTATTTT	CASSLSGVTDTQYF
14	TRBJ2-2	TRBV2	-	TGTGCCAGTACCCGGACAGCCACCACCGGGGAGCTGTTTTTT	CASTRTATTGELFF
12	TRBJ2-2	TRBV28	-	TGTGCCAGCAATCCTAGCGTCGGGGAGCTGTTTTTT	CASNPSVGELFF
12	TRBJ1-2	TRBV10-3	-	TGTGCCATCAAACAGTCGTTATCTGGCTACACCTTC	CAIKQSLSGYTF
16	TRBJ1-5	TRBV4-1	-	TGCGCCAGCAGCCAAGACGGGGGGATCGGCAATCAGCCCCAGCATTTT	CASSQDGGIGNQPQHF
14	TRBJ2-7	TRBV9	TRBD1	TGTGCCAGCAGCGGCCGGGACAGTTCCTACGAGCAGTACTTC	CASSGRDSSYEQYF
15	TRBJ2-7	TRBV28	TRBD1	TGTGCCAGCAGTACCGGGACAGGATACTCCTACGAGCAGTACTTC	CASSTGTGYSYEQYF
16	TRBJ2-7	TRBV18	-	TGTGCCAGCTCACCACCGGGAAGGGGCTTAACCTACGAGCAGTACTTC	CASSPPGRGLTYEQYF
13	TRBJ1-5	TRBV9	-	TGTGCCAGCAGCGGGGACTCACATCAGCCCCAGCATTTT	CASSGDSHQPQHF
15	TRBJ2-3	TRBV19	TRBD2	TGTGCCAGTAATTGGCGCGGCGGGAGCGTCTATACGCAGTATTTT	CASNWRGGSVYTQYF
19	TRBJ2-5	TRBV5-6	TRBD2	TGTGCCAGCAGCTTGGGGTTAGCGGGCCCGTTTGTGGAACAAGAGACCCAGTACTTC	CASSLGLAGPFVEQETQYF
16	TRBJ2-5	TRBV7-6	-	TGTGCCAGCAGCTCCCGACAGACGACCGGAAAAGAGACCCAGTACTTC	CASSSRQTTGKETQYF
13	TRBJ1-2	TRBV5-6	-	TGTGCCAGCAGCTTAAACAGGGCCTATGGCTACACCTTC	CASSLNRAYGYTF
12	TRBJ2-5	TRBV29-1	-	TGCAGCGTTTATCACCGGGGAGAGACCCAGTACTTC	CSVYHRGETQYF
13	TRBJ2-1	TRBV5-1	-	TGCGCCAGCAGCTCCCTTAGCGGAAATGAGCAGTTCTTC	CASSSLSGNEQFF
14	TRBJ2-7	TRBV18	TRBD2	TGTGCCAGCTCACCGGGACTAGCCAAATACGAGCAGTACTTC	CASSPGLAKYEQYF
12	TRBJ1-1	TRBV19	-	TGTGCCAGTAGTCCGGGACACAATGAAGCTTTCTTT	CASSPGHNEAFF
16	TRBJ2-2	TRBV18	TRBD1	TGTGCCAGCTCACCACGGGGACAGTTGAACACCGGGGAGCTGTTTTTT	CASSPRGQLNTGELFF
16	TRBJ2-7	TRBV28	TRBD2	TGTGCCAGCAGTTCATACTTCAGCGGGAAAAGCGGCGAGCAGTACTTC	CASSSYFSGKSGEQYF
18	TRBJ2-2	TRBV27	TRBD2	TGTGCCAGCCGAAAGGGGACTAGCGGGACCGCGAACACCGGGGAGCTGTTTTTT	CASRKGTSGTANTGELFF
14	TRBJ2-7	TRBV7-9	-	TGTGCCAGCAGCATAGCGATCCAGGGCTACGAGCAGTACTTC	CASSIAIQGYEQYF
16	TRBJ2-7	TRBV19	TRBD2	TGTGCCAGTAGTACCCGACTAGCGGGACCAGGCTACGAGCAGTACTTC	CASSTRLAGPGYEQYF
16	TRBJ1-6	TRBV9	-	TGTGCCAGCAGCGTAGCGGGGGGGGGCGTTAATTCACCCCTCCACTTT	CASSVAGGGVNSPLHF
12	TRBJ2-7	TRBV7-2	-	TGTGCCAGCAGCTTAGGGCTCGGGGAGCAGTACTTC	CASSLGLGEQYF
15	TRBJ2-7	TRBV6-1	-	TGTGCCAGCAGTGAAGGACCCTGGAGCTCCTACGAGCAGTACTTC	CASSEGPWSSYEQYF
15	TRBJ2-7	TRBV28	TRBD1	TGTGCCAGCAGTTCCGGACAGGTTGGGGCCTACGAGCAGTACTTC	CASSSGQVGAYEQYF